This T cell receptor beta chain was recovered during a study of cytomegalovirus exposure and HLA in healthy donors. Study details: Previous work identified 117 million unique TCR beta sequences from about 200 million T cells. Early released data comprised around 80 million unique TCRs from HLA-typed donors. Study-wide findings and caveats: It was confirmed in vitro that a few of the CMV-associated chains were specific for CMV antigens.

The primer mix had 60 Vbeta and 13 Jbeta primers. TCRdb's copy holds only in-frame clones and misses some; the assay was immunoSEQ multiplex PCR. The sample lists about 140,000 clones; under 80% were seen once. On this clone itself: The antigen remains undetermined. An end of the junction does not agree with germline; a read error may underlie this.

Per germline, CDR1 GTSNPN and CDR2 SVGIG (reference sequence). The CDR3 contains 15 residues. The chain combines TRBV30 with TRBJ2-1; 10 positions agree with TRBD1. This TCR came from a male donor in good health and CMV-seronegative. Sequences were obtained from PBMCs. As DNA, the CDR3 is TGTCCCTGGAGTGTAGGGGGGACAGGGGCGAATGAGCAGTTCTTC. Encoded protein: CPWSVGGTGANEQFF.